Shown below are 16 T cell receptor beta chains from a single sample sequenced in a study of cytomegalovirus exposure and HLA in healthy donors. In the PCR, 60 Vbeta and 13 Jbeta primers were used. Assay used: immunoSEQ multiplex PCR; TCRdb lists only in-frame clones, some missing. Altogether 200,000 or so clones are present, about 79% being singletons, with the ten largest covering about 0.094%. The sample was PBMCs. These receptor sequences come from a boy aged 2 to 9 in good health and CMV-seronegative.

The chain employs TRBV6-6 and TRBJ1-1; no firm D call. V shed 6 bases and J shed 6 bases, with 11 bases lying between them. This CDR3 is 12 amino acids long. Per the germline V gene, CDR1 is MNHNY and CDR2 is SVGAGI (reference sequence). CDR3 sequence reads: CASRIADSEAFF. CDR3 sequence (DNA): TGTGCCAGCAGGATCGCGGATTCTGAAGCTTTCTTT.

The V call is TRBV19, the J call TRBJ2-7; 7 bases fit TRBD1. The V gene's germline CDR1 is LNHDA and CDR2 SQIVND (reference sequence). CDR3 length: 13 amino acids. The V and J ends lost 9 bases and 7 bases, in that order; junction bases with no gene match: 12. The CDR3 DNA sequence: TGTGCCAGCACAGGGGCCCCCTTAGGGGAGCAGTACTTC. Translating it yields CASTGAPLGEQYF. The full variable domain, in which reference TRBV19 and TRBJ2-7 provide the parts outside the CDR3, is DGGITQSPKYLFRKEGQNVTLSCEQNLNHDAMYWYRQDPGQGLRLIYYSQIVNDFQKGDIAEGYSVSREKKESFPLTVTSAQKNPTAFYLCASTGAPLGEQYFGPGTRLTVT.

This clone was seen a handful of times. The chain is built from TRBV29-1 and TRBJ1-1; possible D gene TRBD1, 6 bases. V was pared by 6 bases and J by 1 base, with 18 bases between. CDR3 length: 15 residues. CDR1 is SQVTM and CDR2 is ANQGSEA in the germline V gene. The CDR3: CSVHLTGSPNTEAFF. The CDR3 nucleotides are TGCAGCGTCCATCTAACAGGGTCCCCGAACACTGAAGCTTTCTTT.

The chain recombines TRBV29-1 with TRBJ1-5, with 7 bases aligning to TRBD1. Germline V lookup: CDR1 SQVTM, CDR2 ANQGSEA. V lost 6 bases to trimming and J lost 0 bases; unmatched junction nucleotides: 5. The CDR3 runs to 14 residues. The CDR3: CSVVTGNSNQPQHF. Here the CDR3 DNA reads TGCAGCGTCGTGACAGGGAATAGCAATCAGCCCCAGCATTTT.

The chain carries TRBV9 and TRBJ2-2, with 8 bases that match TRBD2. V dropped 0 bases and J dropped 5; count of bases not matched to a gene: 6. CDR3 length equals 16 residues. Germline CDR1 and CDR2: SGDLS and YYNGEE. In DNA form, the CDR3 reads TGTGCCAGCAGCGTAGGGGGACTAGGAGCGACCGGGGAGCTGTTTTTT. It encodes CASSVGGLGATGELFF. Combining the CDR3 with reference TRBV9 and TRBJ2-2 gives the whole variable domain DSGVTQTPKHLITATGQRVTLRCSPRSGDLSVYWYQQSLDQGLQFLIQYYNGEERAKGNILERFSAQQFPDLHSELNLSSLELGDSALYFCASSVGGLGATGELFFGEGSRLTVL.

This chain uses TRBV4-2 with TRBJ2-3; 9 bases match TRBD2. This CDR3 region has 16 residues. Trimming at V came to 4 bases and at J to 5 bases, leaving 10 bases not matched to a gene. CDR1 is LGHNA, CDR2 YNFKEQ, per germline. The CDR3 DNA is TGTGCCAGCAGCCCGCGGAGCGGGGGGCGGGGAGATACGCAGTATTTT. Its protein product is CASSPRSGGRGDTQYF.

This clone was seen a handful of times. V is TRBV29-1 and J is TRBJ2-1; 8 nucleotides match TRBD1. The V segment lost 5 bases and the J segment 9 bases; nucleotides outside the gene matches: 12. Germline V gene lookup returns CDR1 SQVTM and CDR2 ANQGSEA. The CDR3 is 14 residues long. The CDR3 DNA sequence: TGCAGCGTTTGGGACAGGCAGGTTTTAGGTGAGCAGTTCTTC. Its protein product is CSVWDRQVLGEQFF.

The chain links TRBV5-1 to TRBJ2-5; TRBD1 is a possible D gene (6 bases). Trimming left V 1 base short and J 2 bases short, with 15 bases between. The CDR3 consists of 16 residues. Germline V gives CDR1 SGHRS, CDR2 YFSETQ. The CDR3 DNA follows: TGCGCCAGCAGCTTGCCTCAATCACAGGGACAAGAGACCCAGTACTTC. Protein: CASSLPQSQGQETQYF.

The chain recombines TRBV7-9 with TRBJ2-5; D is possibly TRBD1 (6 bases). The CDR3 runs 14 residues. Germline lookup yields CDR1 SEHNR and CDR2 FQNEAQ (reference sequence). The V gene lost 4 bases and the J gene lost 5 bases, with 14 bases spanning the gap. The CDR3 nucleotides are TGTGCCAGCAGCTCCCGACAGGACCCGGAGACCCAGTACTTC. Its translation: CASSSRQDPETQYF.

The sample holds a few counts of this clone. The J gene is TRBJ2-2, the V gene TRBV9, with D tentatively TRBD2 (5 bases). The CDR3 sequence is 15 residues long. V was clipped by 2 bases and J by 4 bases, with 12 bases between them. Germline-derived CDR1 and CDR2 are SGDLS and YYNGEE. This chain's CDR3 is CASSVEGRGTGELFF. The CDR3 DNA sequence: TGTGCCAGCAGCGTCGAGGGTCGGGGCACCGGGGAGCTGTTTTTT.

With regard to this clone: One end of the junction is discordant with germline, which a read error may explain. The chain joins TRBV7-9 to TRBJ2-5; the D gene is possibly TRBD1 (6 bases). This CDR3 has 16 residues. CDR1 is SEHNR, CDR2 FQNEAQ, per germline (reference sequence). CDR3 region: CSSSLTRMGAGETQYF. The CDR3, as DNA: TGTTCCAGCAGCTTAACCCGGATGGGGGCCGGGGAGACCCAGTACTTC.

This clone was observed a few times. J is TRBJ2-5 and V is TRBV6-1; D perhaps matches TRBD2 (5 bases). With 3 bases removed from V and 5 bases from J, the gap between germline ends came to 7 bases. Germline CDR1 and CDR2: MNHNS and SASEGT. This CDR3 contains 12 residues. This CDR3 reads CASSDLAETQYF. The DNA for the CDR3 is TGTGCCAGCAGTGATTTAGCGGAGACCCAGTACTTC.

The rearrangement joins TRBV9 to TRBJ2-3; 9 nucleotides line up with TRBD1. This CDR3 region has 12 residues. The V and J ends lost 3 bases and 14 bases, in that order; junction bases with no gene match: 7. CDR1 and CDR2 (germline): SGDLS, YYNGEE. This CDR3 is CASSGPGTGRYF. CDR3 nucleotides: TGTGCCAGCAGCGGCCCCGGGACAGGGAGGTATTTT. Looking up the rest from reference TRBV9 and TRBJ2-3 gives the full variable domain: DSGVTQTPKHLITATGQRVTLRCSPRSGDLSVYWYQQSLDQGLQFLIQYYNGEERAKGNILERFSAQQFPDLHSELNLSSLELGDSALYFCASSGPGTGRYFGPGTRLTVL.

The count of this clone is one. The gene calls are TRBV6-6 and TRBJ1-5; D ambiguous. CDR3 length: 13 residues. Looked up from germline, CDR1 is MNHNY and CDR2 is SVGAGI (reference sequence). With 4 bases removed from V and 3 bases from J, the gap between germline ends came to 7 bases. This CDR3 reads CASSFLDNQPQHF. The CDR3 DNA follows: TGTGCCAGCAGTTTTCTAGACAATCAGCCCCAGCATTTT.

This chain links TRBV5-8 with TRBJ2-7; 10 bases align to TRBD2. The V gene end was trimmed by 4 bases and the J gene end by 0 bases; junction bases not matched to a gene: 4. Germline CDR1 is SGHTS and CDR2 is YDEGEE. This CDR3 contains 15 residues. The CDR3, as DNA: TGTGCCAGCAGCGTTAGCGGGGGGTCCTCCTACGAGCAGTACTTC. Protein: CASSVSGGSSYEQYF.

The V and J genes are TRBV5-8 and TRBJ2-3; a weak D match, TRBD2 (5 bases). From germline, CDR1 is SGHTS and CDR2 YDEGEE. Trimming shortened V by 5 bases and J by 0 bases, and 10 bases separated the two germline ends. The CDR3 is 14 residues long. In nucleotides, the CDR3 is TGTGCCAGCAGGTACGGACTTAGCACAGATACGCAGTATTTT. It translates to CASRYGLSTDTQYF.